This T cell receptor (beta chain) appears in the sequencing data of a study of PD-L1 blockade in urothelial cancer. The overall study: Atezolizumab at 1,200 mg intravenously every 3 weeks was started by patients in the mid-2010s. Blood drawn 3 weeks (second dose) and 6 weeks after treatment start was analyzed.

Germline V gives CDR1 LNHDA, CDR2 SQIVND (reference sequence). This CDR3 spans 17 amino acids. The germline V and J ends were trimmed by 3 bases and 2 bases, with 17 bases remaining between them. Each PCR had synthetic TCR analog templates added to it as a spike-in. Clones were sequenced by immunoSEQ multiplex PCR, and TCRdb holds only the in-frame ones, with some missing. The sample has about 130,000 clones, approximately 84% seen once. Time point indicated: pretreatment peripheral blood. The starting material was PBMCs, obtained around atezolizumab (anti-PD-L1) treatment. The chain uses TRBV19 and TRBJ1-5; no clear D. The receptor was derived from a man between 45 and 60 years old with urothelial cancer. CDR3 DNA sequence: TGTGCCAGTAGTATCACACACTTTTCCCAGGGCAATCAGCCCCAGCATTTT. This translates into CASSITHFSQGNQPQHF.